This T cell receptor (beta chain) is from a study of cytomegalovirus exposure and HLA in healthy donors. Study observations and caveats: The listing of roughly 160 TCR beta chains classed them as cytomegalovirus-associated.

The V end lost 1 base, the J end lost 3 bases, and 13 bases lay between the germline ends. Germline V CDR1 and CDR2: MGHRA, YSYEKL. The CDR3 contains 15 residues. The donors were members of the validation cohort comprising over a hundred subjects, separate from the roughly 680-subject first cohort. Of note for this clone: Its antigen is as yet unknown.

Some clones are missing from TCRdb's copy, which holds only in-frame ones; the method was immunoSEQ multiplex PCR. The table shows some 320,000 clones, with 75% to 90% occurring only once. Sequenced: PBMCs. This rearrangement joins TRBV4-1 to TRBJ2-7; D gene uncertain. The source of this sequence is a woman in her 30s in good health and CMV-seropositive. CDR3 coding DNA: TGCGCCAGCAGCCAAGCCCTTCAGGAGTTCTACGAGCAGTACTTC. Protein product: CASSQALQEFYEQYF.